The T cell receptor beta chain described here comes from a study of shared clonotypes between healthy human individuals. CD45RO-negative, CCR7-selected cells formed the naive CD8 fraction, which excluded terminally differentiated effector memory CD45RA+ cells. CDR1 and CDR2 from the germline V gene are SQVTM and ANQGSEA. The CDR3 contains 13 residues. The V gene lost 4 bases and the J gene lost 7 bases, with 17 bases spanning the gap. The assay was run at deep level. The repertoire was sequenced with immunoSEQ multiplex PCR; TCRdb's copy has only in-frame clones and lacks some. The data hold about 590,000 clones, with nearly 97% observed a single time.

Sequenced: naive CD8+ T cells sorted from blood. The V gene is TRBV29-1, the J gene TRBJ2-7; D is perhaps TRBD2 (5 bases). The clonotype originates from a woman in her twenties or thirties in good health. Here the CDR3 reads CSVVLRASDEQYF. In nucleotides, the CDR3 is TGCAGCGTTGTTCTGCGGGCCTCCGATGAGCAGTACTTC.